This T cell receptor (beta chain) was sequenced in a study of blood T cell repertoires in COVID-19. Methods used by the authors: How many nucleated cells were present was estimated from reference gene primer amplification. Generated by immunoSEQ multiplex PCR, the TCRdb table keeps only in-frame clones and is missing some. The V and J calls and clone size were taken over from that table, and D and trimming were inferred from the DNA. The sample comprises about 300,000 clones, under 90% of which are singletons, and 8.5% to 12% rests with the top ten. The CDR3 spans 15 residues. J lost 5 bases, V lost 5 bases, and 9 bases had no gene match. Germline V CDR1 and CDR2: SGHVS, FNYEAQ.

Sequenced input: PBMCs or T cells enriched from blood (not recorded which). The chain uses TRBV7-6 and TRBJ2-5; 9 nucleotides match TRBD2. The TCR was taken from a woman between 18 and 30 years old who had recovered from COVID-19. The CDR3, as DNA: TGTGCCAGCAGCCCTACTGGGGCGGGGGGGGAGACCCAGTACTTC. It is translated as CASSPTGAGGETQYF.